This TCR beta chain stems from a study of T-cell memory formation after mild COVID-19. TCRdb reanalysed the 5' RACE reads using MiXCR and keeps one entry per CDR3 protein. The sample comprises hundreds of thousands of distinct CDR3 sequences, under 15% of which are singletons, and roughly a fifth rests with the top ten. This CDR3 contains 13 residues. CDR1 SGHNT and CDR2 YYREEE come from the germline V gene (reference sequence). V was shortened by 0 bases and J by 9 bases, with 10 bases between the two germline ends. The clonotype was recovered from a man younger than 35 who had mild COVID-19 (a few samples of this study predate the infection). Cell type and time point are not known. Sequenced input: PBMCs or a T cell subset sorted from them (not recorded which). J is TRBJ1-5 and V is TRBV5-4, with unresolved D. The CDR3 region is CASSLDNSGPQHF. For the CDR3, the DNA is TGTGCCAGCAGCTTGGATAACAGCGGGCCCCAGCATTTT.